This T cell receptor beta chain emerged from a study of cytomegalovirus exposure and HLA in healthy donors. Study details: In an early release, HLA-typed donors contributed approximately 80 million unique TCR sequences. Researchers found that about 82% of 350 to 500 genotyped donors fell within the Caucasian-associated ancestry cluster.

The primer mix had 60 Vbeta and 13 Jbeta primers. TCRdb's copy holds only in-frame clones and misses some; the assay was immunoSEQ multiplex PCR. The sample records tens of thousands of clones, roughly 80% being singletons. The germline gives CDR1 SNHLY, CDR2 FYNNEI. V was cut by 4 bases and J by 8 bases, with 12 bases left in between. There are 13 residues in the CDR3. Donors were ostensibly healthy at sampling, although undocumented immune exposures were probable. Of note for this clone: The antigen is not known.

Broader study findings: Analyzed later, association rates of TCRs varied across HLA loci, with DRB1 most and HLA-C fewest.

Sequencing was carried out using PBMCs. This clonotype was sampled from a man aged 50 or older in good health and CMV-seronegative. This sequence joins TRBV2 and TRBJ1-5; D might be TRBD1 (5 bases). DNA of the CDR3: TGTGCCAGCAGTGTTAGGGGATTAGAGCCCCAGCATTTT. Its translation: CASSVRGLEPQHF. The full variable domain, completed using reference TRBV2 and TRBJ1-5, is EPEVTQTPSHQVTQMGQEVILRCVPISNHLYFYWYRQILGQKVEFLVSFYNNEISEKSEIFDDQFSVERPDGSNFTLKIRSTKLEDSAMYFCASSVRGLEPQHFGDGTRLSIL.